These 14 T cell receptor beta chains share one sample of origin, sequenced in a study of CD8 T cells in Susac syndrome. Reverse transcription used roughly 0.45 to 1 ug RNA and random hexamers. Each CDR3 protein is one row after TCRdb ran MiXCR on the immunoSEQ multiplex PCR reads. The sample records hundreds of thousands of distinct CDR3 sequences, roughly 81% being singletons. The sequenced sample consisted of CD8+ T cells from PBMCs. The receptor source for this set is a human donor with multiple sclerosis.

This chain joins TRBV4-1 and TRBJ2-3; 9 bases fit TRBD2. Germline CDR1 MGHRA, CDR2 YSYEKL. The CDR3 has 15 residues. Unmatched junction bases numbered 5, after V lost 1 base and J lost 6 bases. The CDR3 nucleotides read TGCGCCAGCAGCCAAGTCCGGCTAGCGGGGGATACGCAGTATTTT. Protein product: CASSQVRLAGDTQYF.

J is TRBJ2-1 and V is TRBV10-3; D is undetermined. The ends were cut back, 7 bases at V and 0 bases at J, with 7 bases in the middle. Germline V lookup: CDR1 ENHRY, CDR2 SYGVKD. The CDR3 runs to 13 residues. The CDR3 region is CAIKGGSYNEQFF. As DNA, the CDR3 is TGTGCCATCAAGGGTGGCTCCTACAATGAGCAGTTCTTC.

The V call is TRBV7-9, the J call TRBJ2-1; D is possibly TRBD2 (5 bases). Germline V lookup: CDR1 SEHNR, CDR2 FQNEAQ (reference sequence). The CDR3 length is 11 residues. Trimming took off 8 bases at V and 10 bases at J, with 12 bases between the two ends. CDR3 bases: TGTGCCAGCCGTGGGAGCGGAGAGCAGTTCTTC. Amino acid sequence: CASRGSGEQFF.

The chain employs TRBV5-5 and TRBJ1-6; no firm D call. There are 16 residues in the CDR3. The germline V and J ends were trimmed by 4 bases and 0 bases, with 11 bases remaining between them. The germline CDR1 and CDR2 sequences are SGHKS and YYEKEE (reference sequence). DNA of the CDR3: TGTGCCAGCAGCACGTCTCCGAGCTCCTATAATTCACCCCTCCACTTT. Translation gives CASSTSPSSYNSPLHF.

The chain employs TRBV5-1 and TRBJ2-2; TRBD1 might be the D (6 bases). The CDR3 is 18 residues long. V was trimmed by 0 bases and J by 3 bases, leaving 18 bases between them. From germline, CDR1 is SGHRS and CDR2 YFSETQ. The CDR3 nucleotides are TGCGCCAGCAGCTTGGACCCCTCCGGGACAACCTACACCGGGGAGCTGTTTTTT. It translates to CASSLDPSGTTYTGELFF.

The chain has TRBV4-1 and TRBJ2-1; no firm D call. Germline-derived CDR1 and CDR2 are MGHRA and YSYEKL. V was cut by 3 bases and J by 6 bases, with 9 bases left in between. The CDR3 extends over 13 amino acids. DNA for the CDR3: TGCGCCAGCAGCCACAGTCCAGGCAATGAGCAGTTCTTC. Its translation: CASSHSPGNEQFF.

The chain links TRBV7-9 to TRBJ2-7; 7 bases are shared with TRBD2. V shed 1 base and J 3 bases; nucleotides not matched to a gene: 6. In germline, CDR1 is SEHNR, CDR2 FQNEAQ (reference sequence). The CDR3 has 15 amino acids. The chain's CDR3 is CASSLGEGVRYEQYF. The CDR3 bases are TGTGCCAGCAGCTTAGGGGAGGGAGTTCGCTACGAGCAGTACTTC.

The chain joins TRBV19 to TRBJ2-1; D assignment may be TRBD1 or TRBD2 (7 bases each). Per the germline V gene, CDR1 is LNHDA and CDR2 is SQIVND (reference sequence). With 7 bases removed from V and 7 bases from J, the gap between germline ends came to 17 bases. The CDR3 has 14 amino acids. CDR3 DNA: TGTGCCAGTACAGGGGGAGGGCCCCCTAATGAGCAGTTCTTC. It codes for CASTGGGPPNEQFF. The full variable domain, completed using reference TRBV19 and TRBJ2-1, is DGGITQSPKYLFRKEGQNVTLSCEQNLNHDAMYWYRQDPGQGLRLIYYSQIVNDFQKGDIAEGYSVSREKKESFPLTVTSAQKNPTAFYLCASTGGGPPNEQFFGPGTRLTVL.

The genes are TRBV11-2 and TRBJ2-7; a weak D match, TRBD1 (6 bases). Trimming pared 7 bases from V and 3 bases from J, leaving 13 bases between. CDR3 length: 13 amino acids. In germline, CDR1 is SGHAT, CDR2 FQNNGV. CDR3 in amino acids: CASTGDGGYEQYF. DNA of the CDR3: TGTGCCAGCACAGGGGACGGTGGCTACGAGCAGTACTTC.

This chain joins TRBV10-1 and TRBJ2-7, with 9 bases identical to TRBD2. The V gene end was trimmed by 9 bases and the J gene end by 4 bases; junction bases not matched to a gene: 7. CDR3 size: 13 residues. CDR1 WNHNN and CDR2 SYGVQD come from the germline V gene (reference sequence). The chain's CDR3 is CASNSGRSYEQYF. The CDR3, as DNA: TGCGCCAGTAATAGCGGGAGAAGTTACGAGCAGTACTTC.

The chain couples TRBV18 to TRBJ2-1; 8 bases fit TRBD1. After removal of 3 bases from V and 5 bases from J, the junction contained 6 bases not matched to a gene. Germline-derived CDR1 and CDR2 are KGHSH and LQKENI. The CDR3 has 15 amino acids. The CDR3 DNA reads TGTGCCAGCTCACCCCGACAGGGGACCCACAATGAGCAGTTCTTC. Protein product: CASSPRQGTHNEQFF.

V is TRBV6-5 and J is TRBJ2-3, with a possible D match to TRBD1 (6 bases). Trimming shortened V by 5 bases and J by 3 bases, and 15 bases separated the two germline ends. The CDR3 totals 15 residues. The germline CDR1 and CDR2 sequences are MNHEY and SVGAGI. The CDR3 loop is CASSTGPLSTDTQYF. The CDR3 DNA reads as TGTGCCAGCAGTACAGGGCCCCTTAGTACAGATACGCAGTATTTT.

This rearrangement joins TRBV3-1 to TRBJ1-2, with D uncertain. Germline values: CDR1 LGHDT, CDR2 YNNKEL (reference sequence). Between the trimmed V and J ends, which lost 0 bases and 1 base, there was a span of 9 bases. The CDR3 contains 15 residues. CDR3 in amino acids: CASSQDSRFNYGYTF. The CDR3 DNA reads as TGTGCCAGCAGCCAAGATTCTAGATTTAACTATGGCTACACCTTC.

CDR3 DNA: TGCAGTGCCCCCAGGCCGGGACAGGCTCGGAACACCATATATTTT. Amino acid sequence: CSAPRPGQARNTIYF. The genes are TRBV20-1 and TRBJ1-3, with 8 bases matching TRBD1. Germline V gives CDR1 DFQATT, CDR2 SNEGSKA (reference sequence). This CDR3 region has 15 residues. Unmatched junction bases numbered 14, after V lost 6 bases and J lost 7 bases.